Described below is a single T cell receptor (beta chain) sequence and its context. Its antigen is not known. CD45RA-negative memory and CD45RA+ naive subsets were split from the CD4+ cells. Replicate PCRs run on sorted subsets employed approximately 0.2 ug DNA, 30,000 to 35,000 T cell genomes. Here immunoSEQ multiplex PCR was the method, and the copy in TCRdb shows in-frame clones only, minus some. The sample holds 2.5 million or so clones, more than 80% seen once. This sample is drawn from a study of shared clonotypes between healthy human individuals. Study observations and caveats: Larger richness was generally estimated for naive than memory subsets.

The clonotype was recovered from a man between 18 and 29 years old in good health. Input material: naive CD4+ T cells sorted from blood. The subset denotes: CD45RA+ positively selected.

The CDR3 here is CAWSTGLYRTGNQPQHF. The CDR3 coding sequence is TGTGCCTGGAGTACGGGGCTATATCGGACAGGCAATCAGCCCCAGCATTTT. The V call is TRBV30, the J call TRBJ1-5; D might be TRBD1 (6 bases). CDR1 is GTSNPN, CDR2 SVGIG, per germline (reference sequence). Trimming left V 2 bases short and J 2 bases short, with 19 bases between. The CDR3 extends over 17 amino acids.